Detailed here is one T cell receptor (beta chain). Per the original methods: By means of reference gene primer amplification, nucleated cell counts were estimated. Libraries were prepared by immunoSEQ multiplex PCR; TCRdb keeps only in-frame clonotypes and omits some of them. The DNA gave D and trimming, while V, J and clone size come from that table. Of about 240,000 clones listed, more than 75% are singletons. This CDR3 is built from 15 residues. Between the trimmed V and J ends, which lost 5 bases and 1 base, there was a span of 9 bases. The germline V gene encodes CDR1 MNHNS and CDR2 SASEGT. This entry comes from a study of blood T cell repertoires in COVID-19.

This receptor was taken from a woman aged 70-85 years with active or convalescent COVID-19. V usage is TRBV6-1 and J usage is TRBJ2-6; D is unclear. What was sequenced was peripheral blood. CDR3: CASSSYSSGANVLTF. CDR3 nucleotides: TGTGCCAGCAGTTCATACAGTTCTGGGGCCAACGTCCTGACTTTC.